The source of this T cell receptor beta chain is a study of CD8 T cells in Susac syndrome. TCR beta from blood CD8+ and CD4+ T cells was sequenced. Germline lookup yields CDR1 SQVTM and CDR2 ANQGSEA. Trimming took 7 bases from V and 5 from J, leaving 20 bases between them. The CDR3 totals 14 residues. Random-hexamer reverse transcription was applied to 0.5 to 1 ug RNA. Using its own MiXCR run on the immunoSEQ multiplex PCR reads, TCRdb lists one record per CDR3 protein. The sample shows under 200,000 distinct CDR3 sequences, just under 95% of them seen only once. The chain employs TRBV29-1 and TRBJ2-5; D might be TRBD1 (7 bases). The TCR sequence derives from a human donor in good health. Sequencing input: CD4+ T cells from PBMCs. CDR3 residues: CSGDGPAGGETQYF. The CDR3, as DNA: TGCAGCGGTGACGGTCCGGCAGGGGGGGAGACCCAGTACTTC. The complete variable domain, with remaining parts taken from reference TRBV29-1 and TRBJ2-5, reads SAVISQKPSRDICQRGTSLTIQCQVDSQVTMMFWYRQQPGQSLTLIATANQGSEATYESGFVIDKFPISRPNLTFSTLTVSNMSPEDSSIYLCSGDGPAGGETQYFGPGTRLLVL.